This is a list of T cell receptor beta chains from one sample in a study of T cell repertoires in cytomegalovirus infection. TCRdb re-derived calls from the reads in MiXCR, one entry per CDR3 protein. The profile shows hundreds of thousands of distinct CDR3 sequences, approximately 8.9% of them singletons. Sequences were obtained from PBMCs. All receptors derive from a human donor in good health (CMV status not recorded). Some clones in this sample may be carry-over from other donors' samples. The CDR3 runs from the conserved cysteine through the conserved F or W. A D gene is named only where the DNA matches it firmly. The size field is filled for only some rows; it gives once, few, many or a size class.

clone_size: many
v_call: TRBV2
j_call: TRBJ2-5
cdr3_length: 13
d_call: -
cdr3_aa: CASSVRQQETQYF
cdr3_nt: TGTGCCAGCAGTGTACGACAACAAGAGACCCAGTACTTC

clone_size: many
v_call: TRBV7-2
j_call: TRBJ2-7
cdr3_length: 15
d_call: TRBD2
cdr3_aa: CASSQGLAGGGEQYF
cdr3_nt: TGTGCCAGCAGCCAGGGACTAGCGGGGGGGGGCGAGCAGTACTTC

clone_size: many
v_call: TRBV5-4
j_call: TRBJ2-1
cdr3_length: 11
d_call: -
cdr3_aa: CASATGPEQFF
cdr3_nt: TGTGCCAGCGCGACGGGGCCGGAGCAGTTCTTC

clone_size: many
v_call: TRBV7-2
j_call: TRBJ2-1
cdr3_length: 16
d_call: TRBD2
cdr3_aa: CASGPIAGGFYNEQFF
cdr3_nt: TGTGCCAGCGGACCAATAGCGGGGGGGTTTTACAATGAGCAGTTCTTC

clone_size: many
v_call: TRBV7-8
j_call: TRBJ2-2
cdr3_length: 12
d_call: -
cdr3_aa: CASSLTTGELFF
cdr3_nt: TGTGCCAGCAGCTTAACTACCGGGGAGCTGTTTTTT

clone_size: few
v_call: TRBV7-9
j_call: TRBJ1-6
cdr3_length: 13
d_call: -
cdr3_aa: CASSLAQGSPLHF
cdr3_nt: TGTGCCAGCAGCTTAGCGCAGGGTTCACCCCTCCACTTT

clone_size: -
v_call: TRBV4-1
j_call: TRBJ2-1
cdr3_length: 15
d_call: TRBD2
cdr3_aa: CASSQGPGGAGEQFF
cdr3_nt: TGCGCCAGCAGCCAAGGACCCGGGGGGGCCGGGGAGCAGTTCTTC

clone_size: many
v_call: TRBV15
j_call: TRBJ1-1
cdr3_length: 13
d_call: -
cdr3_aa: CATSRPGNTEAFF
cdr3_nt: TGTGCCACCAGCAGACCCGGTAACACTGAAGCTTTCTTT

clone_size: -
v_call: TRBV6-5
j_call: TRBJ2-2
cdr3_length: 15
d_call: -
cdr3_aa: CSSSFGLANTGELFF
cdr3_nt: TGTTCCAGCAGTTTTGGACTCGCGAACACCGGGGAGCTGTTTTTT

clone_size: -
v_call: TRBV19
j_call: TRBJ2-3
cdr3_length: 14
d_call: -
cdr3_aa: CASSLRTPADTQYF
cdr3_nt: TGTGCCAGTAGTCTCAGGACTCCCGCAGATACGCAGTATTTT

clone_size: -
v_call: TRBV5-1
j_call: TRBJ2-7
cdr3_length: 13
d_call: TRBD1
cdr3_aa: CASTRTGGYEQYF
cdr3_nt: TGCGCCAGCACACGGACAGGGGGCTACGAGCAGTACTTC

clone_size: many
v_call: TRBV20-1
j_call: TRBJ1-1
cdr3_length: 14
d_call: TRBD1
cdr3_aa: CSAPRTGGETEAFF
cdr3_nt: TGCAGTGCTCCCCGGACAGGGGGAGAGACTGAAGCTTTCTTT

clone_size: many
v_call: TRBV28
j_call: TRBJ2-2
cdr3_length: 15
d_call: -
cdr3_aa: CASVGRSANTGELFF
cdr3_nt: TGTGCCAGCGTAGGGCGGAGTGCGAACACCGGGGAGCTGTTTTTT

clone_size: many
v_call: TRBV20-1
j_call: TRBJ1-1
cdr3_length: 18
d_call: TRBD1
cdr3_aa: CSARDHWDSPITGTEAFF
cdr3_nt: TGCAGTGCTAGAGATCACTGGGACAGTCCTATTACGGGAACTGAAGCTTTCTTT

clone_size: many
v_call: TRBV29-1
j_call: TRBJ1-1
cdr3_length: 13
d_call: -
cdr3_aa: CSADGDTGTEAFF
cdr3_nt: TGCAGCGCAGACGGGGATACGGGCACTGAAGCTTTCTTT

clone_size: many
v_call: TRBV29-1
j_call: TRBJ1-5
cdr3_length: 16
d_call: -
cdr3_aa: CSVEIPGDYSNQPQHF
cdr3_nt: TGCAGCGTTGAGATCCCAGGGGATTATAGCAATCAGCCCCAGCATTTT

clone_size: many
v_call: TRBV6-5
j_call: TRBJ1-1
cdr3_length: 13
d_call: -
cdr3_aa: CASSYRGWAEAFF
cdr3_nt: TGTGCCAGCAGTTACCGGGGGTGGGCTGAAGCTTTCTTT

clone_size: -
v_call: TRBV5-1
j_call: TRBJ2-7
cdr3_length: 15
d_call: TRBD1
cdr3_aa: CASSLKGQGSHEQYF
cdr3_nt: TGCGCCAGCAGCTTGAAGGGACAGGGGTCCCACGAGCAGTACTTC

clone_size: many
v_call: TRBV7-2
j_call: TRBJ1-5
cdr3_length: 17
d_call: TRBD1
cdr3_aa: CASSLVARGSTGQPQHF
cdr3_nt: TGTGCCAGCAGCTTAGTGGCCAGGGGGAGTACTGGTCAGCCCCAGCATTTT

clone_size: few
v_call: TRBV7-6
j_call: TRBJ2-3
cdr3_length: 14
d_call: -
cdr3_aa: CASSLRSGADTQYF
cdr3_nt: TGTGCCAGCAGCCTCCGATCCGGCGCAGATACGCAGTATTTT

clone_size: many
v_call: TRBV7-9
j_call: TRBJ2-1
cdr3_length: 15
d_call: -
cdr3_aa: CASSQLRSSYNEQFF
cdr3_nt: TGTGCCAGCAGCCAGCTTCGTAGCTCCTACAATGAGCAGTTCTTC

clone_size: -
v_call: TRBV20-1
j_call: TRBJ2-3
cdr3_length: 14
d_call: TRBD1
cdr3_aa: CSAPTGENADTQYF
cdr3_nt: TGCAGTGCTCCGACAGGGGAGAATGCAGATACGCAGTATTTT

clone_size: many
v_call: TRBV15
j_call: TRBJ1-3
cdr3_length: 15
d_call: -
cdr3_aa: CATSRVGQSGNTIYF
cdr3_nt: TGTGCCACCAGCAGAGTAGGACAGAGCGGAAACACCATATATTTT

clone_size: many
v_call: TRBV11-1
j_call: TRBJ2-1
cdr3_length: 15
d_call: TRBD1
cdr3_aa: CASSREGTGRDEQFF
cdr3_nt: TGTGCCAGCAGCCGAGAGGGGACAGGTAGAGATGAGCAGTTCTTC

clone_size: many
v_call: TRBV19
j_call: TRBJ2-3
cdr3_length: 14
d_call: TRBD2
cdr3_aa: CASQLAAPLDTQYF
cdr3_nt: TGTGCCAGTCAACTAGCGGCTCCGCTGGATACGCAGTATTTT

clone_size: many
v_call: TRBV7-9
j_call: TRBJ2-1
cdr3_length: 18
d_call: TRBD2
cdr3_aa: CASSSPGLAGGPYNEQFF
cdr3_nt: TGTGCCAGCAGCTCCCCGGGACTAGCGGGGGGGCCCTACAATGAGCAGTTCTTC

clone_size: -
v_call: TRBV6-6
j_call: TRBJ2-1
cdr3_length: 15
d_call: TRBD1
cdr3_aa: CASTVLGQGASEQFF
cdr3_nt: TGTGCCAGCACCGTGCTAGGACAGGGGGCAAGTGAGCAGTTCTTC

clone_size: few
v_call: TRBV6-6
j_call: TRBJ2-1
cdr3_length: 17
d_call: TRBD2
cdr3_aa: CASSYPVPGLASDEQFF
cdr3_nt: TGTGCCAGCAGTTACCCTGTGCCGGGACTAGCCTCCGATGAGCAGTTCTTC

clone_size: many
v_call: TRBV7-2
j_call: TRBJ2-5
cdr3_length: 16
d_call: TRBD2
cdr3_aa: CASSLVGAGSQETQYF
cdr3_nt: TGTGCCAGCAGCTTAGTGGGAGCGGGATCCCAAGAGACCCAGTACTTC

clone_size: many
v_call: TRBV28
j_call: TRBJ1-5
cdr3_length: 14
d_call: TRBD1
cdr3_aa: CASSGDRGNQPQHF
cdr3_nt: TGTGCCAGCAGTGGGGACAGGGGTAATCAGCCCCAGCATTTT

clone_size: few
v_call: TRBV2
j_call: TRBJ2-6
cdr3_length: 18
d_call: TRBD2
cdr3_aa: CASSDLLAGYSGANVLTF
cdr3_nt: TGTGCCAGCAGTGATTTACTAGCGGGCTACTCTGGGGCCAACGTCCTGACTTTC

clone_size: many
v_call: TRBV11-3
j_call: TRBJ2-5
cdr3_length: 13
d_call: -
cdr3_aa: CASSLNPEGTQYF
cdr3_nt: TGTGCCAGCAGCTTAAACCCTGAGGGGACCCAGTACTTC

clone_size: many
v_call: TRBV20-1
j_call: TRBJ1-5
cdr3_length: 16
d_call: -
cdr3_aa: CSARDGGGAPNQPQHF
cdr3_nt: TGCAGTGCTAGAGATGGGGGGGGGGCTCCGAATCAGCCCCAGCATTTT

clone_size: few
v_call: TRBV29-1
j_call: TRBJ2-7
cdr3_length: 13
d_call: TRBD1
cdr3_aa: CSVSGTGGYEQYF
cdr3_nt: TGCAGCGTTTCCGGGACAGGGGGCTATGAGCAGTACTTC

clone_size: many
v_call: TRBV28
j_call: TRBJ1-5
cdr3_length: 15
d_call: -
cdr3_aa: CASSSPDRGNQPQHF
cdr3_nt: TGTGCCAGCAGTTCCCCGGACAGAGGCAATCAGCCCCAGCATTTT

clone_size: few
v_call: TRBV6-6
j_call: TRBJ1-1
cdr3_length: 19
d_call: TRBD1
cdr3_aa: CASSYSKRPYRGTDTEAFF
cdr3_nt: TGTGCCAGCAGTTACTCGAAACGTCCGTACAGGGGTACGGACACTGAAGCTTTCTTT

clone_size: -
v_call: TRBV5-1
j_call: TRBJ2-7
cdr3_length: 14
d_call: TRBD1
cdr3_aa: CASSFGQGEDEQYF
cdr3_nt: TGCGCCAGCAGCTTTGGACAGGGAGAAGACGAGCAGTACTTC

clone_size: many
v_call: TRBV20-1
j_call: TRBJ2-5
cdr3_length: 13
d_call: TRBD2
cdr3_aa: CSARDGRRETQYF
cdr3_nt: TGCAGTGCTAGAGACGGGAGGAGAGAGACCCAGTACTTC

clone_size: few
v_call: TRBV5-1
j_call: TRBJ2-2
cdr3_length: 12
d_call: -
cdr3_aa: CASSQYTGELFF
cdr3_nt: TGCGCCAGCAGCCAGTACACCGGGGAGCTGTTTTTT

clone_size: many
v_call: TRBV6-2/TRBV6-3
j_call: TRBJ2-3
cdr3_length: 14
d_call: -
cdr3_aa: CASRSGTSSDTQYF
cdr3_nt: TGTGCCAGCAGATCCGGGACCTCATCAGATACGCAGTATTTT

clone_size: few
v_call: TRBV20-1
j_call: TRBJ1-2
cdr3_length: 13
d_call: -
cdr3_aa: CSASQVPKAGYTF
cdr3_nt: TGCAGTGCTTCACAGGTCCCCAAGGCGGGCTACACCTTC

clone_size: few
v_call: TRBV12-3/TRBV12-4
j_call: TRBJ2-5
cdr3_length: 14
d_call: TRBD2
cdr3_aa: CASRTSGTKGTQYF
cdr3_nt: TGTGCCAGCAGGACTAGCGGGACTAAGGGGACCCAGTACTTC

clone_size: many
v_call: TRBV4-1
j_call: TRBJ2-2
cdr3_length: 13
d_call: -
cdr3_aa: CASSHDGAVELFF
cdr3_nt: TGCGCCAGCAGCCACGATGGGGCAGTAGAGCTGTTTTTT

clone_size: many
v_call: TRBV29-1
j_call: TRBJ1-2
cdr3_length: 12
d_call: -
cdr3_aa: CSVSGPGYGYTF
cdr3_nt: TGCAGCGTTAGCGGTCCGGGCTATGGCTACACCTTC

clone_size: -
v_call: TRBV6-2/TRBV6-3
j_call: TRBJ2-7
cdr3_length: 14
d_call: -
cdr3_aa: CASSYDEQGDEQYF
cdr3_nt: TGTGCCAGCAGTTACGATGAACAAGGGGACGAGCAGTACTTC

clone_size: many
v_call: TRBV5-6
j_call: TRBJ1-1
cdr3_length: 13
d_call: -
cdr3_aa: CASSGGPGPGAFF
cdr3_nt: TGTGCCAGCAGCGGGGGCCCGGGACCCGGAGCTTTCTTT

clone_size: many
v_call: TRBV29-1
j_call: TRBJ1-2
cdr3_length: 15
d_call: -
cdr3_aa: CSVEDLSRRGGGYTF
cdr3_nt: TGCAGCGTTGAAGATCTTTCCAGGAGGGGTGGTGGCTACACCTTC

clone_size: many
v_call: TRBV28
j_call: TRBJ1-1
cdr3_length: 17
d_call: -
cdr3_aa: CASSLGGRILQRTEAFF
cdr3_nt: TGTGCCAGCAGTTTAGGGGGACGGATACTTCAAAGGACTGAAGCTTTCTTT

clone_size: many
v_call: TRBV7-9
j_call: TRBJ1-5
cdr3_length: 12
d_call: -
cdr3_aa: CASSGRNWAQHF
cdr3_nt: TGTGCCAGCAGCGGAAGGAATTGGGCCCAGCATTTT

clone_size: many
v_call: TRBV7-2
j_call: TRBJ2-5
cdr3_length: 15
d_call: TRBD2
cdr3_aa: CASSFSGGIQETQYF
cdr3_nt: TGTGCCAGCAGCTTTAGCGGGGGGATACAAGAGACCCAGTACTTC

clone_size: many
v_call: TRBV6-1
j_call: TRBJ2-1
cdr3_length: 14
d_call: -
cdr3_aa: CASRARGGYNEQFF
cdr3_nt: TGTGCCAGCAGGGCGCGGGGCGGATACAATGAGCAGTTCTTC

clone_size: many
v_call: TRBV6-1
j_call: TRBJ2-1
cdr3_length: 15
d_call: -
cdr3_aa: CASSSVSWTHNEQFF
cdr3_nt: TGTGCCAGCAGTTCCGTATCGTGGACCCACAATGAGCAGTTCTTC

clone_size: many
v_call: TRBV7-6
j_call: TRBJ2-1
cdr3_length: 16
d_call: -
cdr3_aa: CASSSLTRDSYNEQFF
cdr3_nt: TGTGCCAGCAGCTCCCTAACTAGGGATTCCTACAATGAGCAGTTCTTC